These 21 T cell receptor beta chains originate from one sample sequenced in a study of blood T cell repertoires in COVID-19. Assay used: immunoSEQ multiplex PCR; TCRdb lists only in-frame clones, some missing. The table shows under 45,000 clones, with 76% occurring only once. Sequences were obtained from peripheral blood. The receptor set was obtained from a man older than 75 with acute or convalescent COVID-19.

This clone was observed a single time. The chain couples TRBV10-1 to TRBJ1-5, with 10 positions matching TRBD1. After removal of 5 bases from V and 6 bases from J, the junction contained 7 bases not matched to a gene. The V gene's germline CDR1 is WNHNN and CDR2 SYGVQD (reference sequence). The CDR3 has 15 amino acids. The CDR3: CASSPGQGSSQPQHF. CDR3 DNA: TGCGCCAGCAGTCCGGGACAGGGGTCAAGTCAGCCCCAGCATTTT.

Only one count was recorded for this clone. The rearrangement uses TRBV6-1 and TRBJ2-1; 9 bases are a match to TRBD2. This CDR3 has 16 residues. CDR1 is MNHNS and CDR2 is SASEGT in the germline V gene. V shed 2 bases and J 3 bases; nucleotides not matched to a gene: 5. The CDR3 loop is CASSESVSGSYNEQFF. DNA of the CDR3: TGTGCCAGCAGTGAAAGTGTTAGCGGGAGCTACAATGAGCAGTTCTTC.

V is TRBV28 and J is TRBJ2-7, with D perhaps TRBD1 (6 bases). V shed 6 bases and J shed 3 bases, with 15 bases lying between them. The CDR3 length is 14 residues. CDR1 is MDHEN and CDR2 is SYDVKM in the germline V gene. For the CDR3, the DNA is TGTGCCAGCAGGCTCCAGGGGAGTCACTACGAGCAGTACTTC. Translated, it gives CASRLQGSHYEQYF.

J is TRBJ1-1 and V is TRBV3-1 (or the pseudogene TRBV3-2); D not resolved. Germline-derived CDR1 and CDR2 are LGHDT and YNNKEL (reference sequence). This CDR3 has 14 amino acids. Trimming left V 4 bases short and J 8 bases short, with 17 bases between. The CDR3 protein is CASSRSFSGTEAFF. The CDR3 coding sequence is TGTGCCAGCAGCCGTTCCTTTAGCGGTACAGAAGCTTTCTTT.

The chain recombines TRBV5-1 with TRBJ1-3, with D uncertain. This CDR3 has 16 amino acids. V lost 2 bases to trimming and J lost 0 bases, with 12 bases between them. Germline lookup yields CDR1 SGHRS and CDR2 YFSETQ. The CDR3 nucleotides read TGCGCCAGCAGCTTCGCCAACAGCTTCTCTGGAAACACCATATATTTT. This gives the protein CASSFANSFSGNTIYF.

There are a few counts of this clone. The V and J genes are TRBV25-1 and TRBJ2-3; tentative D call: TRBD2 (6 bases). The CDR3 spans 13 residues. The germline V and J ends were trimmed by 2 bases and 3 bases, with 6 bases remaining between them. Germline V gives CDR1 MGHDK, CDR2 SYGVNS. The CDR3 spells CASSEAGTDTQYF. The CDR3 DNA reads as TGTGCCAGCAGTGAAGCGGGGACAGATACGCAGTATTTT.

This clone appeared once. CDR3: CASSLMGQGNNEQFF. Here the CDR3 DNA reads TGTGCCAGCAGCCTTATGGGACAGGGTAACAATGAGCAGTTCTTC. V is TRBV14 and J is TRBJ2-1; 9 bases are a match to TRBD1. Trimming cost V 4 bases and J 5 bases; bases outside gene matches: 6. The CDR3 length is 15 residues. The V gene's germline CDR1 is SGHDN and CDR2 FVKESK.

The V call is TRBV30, the J call TRBJ2-1, with D possibly TRBD1 on 5 matching bases. Trimming shortened V by 0 bases and J by 3 bases, and 6 bases separated the two germline ends. Per germline, CDR1 GTSNPN and CDR2 SVGIG (reference sequence). The CDR3 runs 13 residues. Here the CDR3 DNA reads TGTGCCTGGAGTGTAGGGGACTACAATGAGCAGTTCTTC. It yields the protein CAWSVGDYNEQFF.

The chain carries TRBV29-1 and TRBJ2-5; 7 bases align to TRBD1. J lost 2 bases, V lost 6 bases, and 9 bases had no gene match. The germline gives CDR1 SQVTM, CDR2 ANQGSEA. CDR3 length equals 14 residues. CDR3 region: CSVGTVSTQETQYF. In DNA form, the CDR3 reads TGCAGCGTGGGGACAGTAAGTACTCAAGAGACCCAGTACTTC. The whole variable domain, remainder taken from reference TRBV29-1 and TRBJ2-5, is SAVISQKPSRDICQRGTSLTIQCQVDSQVTMMFWYRQQPGQSLTLIATANQGSEATYESGFVIDKFPISRPNLTFSTLTVSNMSPEDSSIYLCSVGTVSTQETQYFGPGTRLLVL.

This clone has only one observation. This chain connects TRBV5-6 to TRBJ1-1; TRBD1 matches at 9 bases. The junction had 5 bases not matched to a gene; V was cut back by 0 bases and J by 11 bases. The CDR3 length is 13 residues. Germline V gene lookup returns CDR1 SGHDT and CDR2 YYEEEE. Here the CDR3 DNA reads TGTGCCAGCAGCTTGGATTTGGGACAGGGTGCTTTCTTT. Its protein product is CASSLDLGQGAFF.

This clone was detected a few times. V gene TRBV4-1 combines with J gene TRBJ2-3; unclear D gene. The CDR3 contains 18 residues. Germline CDR1 reads MGHRA; CDR2 reads YSYEKL. Trimming left V 1 base short and J 2 bases short, with 19 bases between. The DNA for the CDR3 is TGCGCCAGCAGCCAAGCCCTACTGAGGATAGGCGACACAGATACGCAGTATTTT. Protein: CASSQALLRIGDTDTQYF.

The chain carries TRBV10-3 and TRBJ1-6; D gene unclear. Between the trimmed V and J ends, which lost 0 bases and 7 bases, there was a span of 13 bases. The CDR3 contains 16 residues. The germline CDR1 and CDR2 sequences are ENHRY and SYGVKD. The DNA of the CDR3 is TGTGCCATCAGTGAGTCCCGGGGTCTGACGAATTCACCCCTCCACTTT. It encodes CAISESRGLTNSPLHF.

This clone was observed at least ten times. The chain uses TRBV6-5 and TRBJ2-3; 10 bases are shared with TRBD2. This CDR3 has 15 residues. V shed 6 bases and J 5 bases; nucleotides not matched to a gene: 8. Germline V gene sequence: CDR1 MNHEY, CDR2 SVGAGI. The CDR3 DNA reads TGTGCCAGCAGCCTAGGACTAGCGGTCCTAGATACGCAGTATTTT. Amino acids: CASSLGLAVLDTQYF.

The chain couples TRBV29-1 to TRBJ2-2; D remains ambiguous. Trimming shortened V by 2 bases and J by 0 bases, and 4 bases separated the two germline ends. The CDR3 length is 13 residues. Germline V gives CDR1 SQVTM, CDR2 ANQGSEA. The chain's CDR3 is CSVESPNTGELFF. CDR3 DNA: TGCAGCGTTGAATCTCCGAACACCGGGGAGCTGTTTTTT.

The V call is TRBV9, the J call TRBJ2-3, with D uncertain. Trimming removed 0 bases at V and 6 bases at J, with 8 bases between. CDR3 length: 13 amino acids. CDR1 is SGDLS and CDR2 is YYNGEE in the germline V gene. CDR3 bases: TGTGCCAGCAGCGTAGTTGTGGAGGATACGCAGTATTTT. Its translation is CASSVVVEDTQYF. The full variable domain, rest sourced from reference TRBV9 and TRBJ2-3, is DSGVTQTPKHLITATGQRVTLRCSPRSGDLSVYWYQQSLDQGLQFLIQYYNGEERAKGNILERFSAQQFPDLHSELNLSSLELGDSALYFCASSVVVEDTQYFGPGTRLTVL.

The chain uses TRBV7-2 and TRBJ2-3; weak D call: TRBD2 (6 bases). CDR1 SGHTA and CDR2 FQGNSA come from the germline V gene. CDR3 length: 15 residues. With 4 bases removed from V and 1 base from J, the gap between germline ends came to 12 bases. The CDR3 loop is CASSSVADGTDTQYF. The CDR3 DNA reads as TGTGCCAGCAGCTCAGTAGCGGACGGCACAGATACGCAGTATTTT.

J is TRBJ1-2 and V is TRBV6-4, with 8 positions matching TRBD1. The ends lost 6 bases at V and 7 bases at J; junction bases unmatched: 13. CDR1 is MRHNA and CDR2 is SNTAGT in the germline V gene. The CDR3 is made up of 15 amino acids. The CDR3 sequence is CASSLQTGGIGGYTF. Here the CDR3 DNA reads TGTGCCAGCAGCCTTCAAACAGGGGGTATTGGTGGCTACACCTTC.

V and J are TRBV27 and TRBJ2-2; TRBD2 agrees at 10 bases. The CDR3 spans 15 residues. J gave up 2 bases and V 6 bases, and 3 bases lay outside the gene matches. Germline CDR1 reads MNHEY; CDR2 reads SMNVEV (reference sequence). This CDR3 reads CASRWTSGNTGELFF. CDR3 in DNA: TGTGCCAGCAGATGGACTAGCGGAAACACCGGGGAGCTGTTTTTT.

This chain joins TRBV19 and TRBJ1-2; D perhaps matches TRBD1 (6 bases). Trimming left V 6 bases short and J 3 bases short, with 8 bases between. This CDR3 is 12 amino acids long. CDR1 LNHDA and CDR2 SQIVND come from the germline V gene (reference sequence). This chain's CDR3 is CASRGTHYGYTF. In DNA form, the CDR3 reads TGTGCCAGTAGAGGGACACACTATGGCTACACCTTC.

The V gene is TRBV4-1, the J gene TRBJ1-5, with D perhaps TRBD1 (6 bases). V gave up 6 bases and J gave up 3 bases, with 18 bases separating them. This CDR3 has 16 residues. In germline, CDR1 is MGHRA, CDR2 YSYEKL. This CDR3 reads CASSSRGGDVNQPQHF. CDR3 DNA: TGCGCCAGCAGTTCCAGGGGAGGGGATGTCAATCAGCCCCAGCATTTT.

Here the CDR3 reads CASSIGGEGTDTQYF. CDR3 in DNA: TGTGCCAGCAGCATCGGCGGGGAGGGCACAGATACGCAGTATTTT. This chain joins TRBV5-4 and TRBJ2-3, with D maybe TRBD2 (6 bases). Trimming cost V 4 bases and J 1 base, with 13 bases left between them. The CDR3 covers 15 residues. Germline CDR1 SGHNT, CDR2 YYREEE (reference sequence).